This T cell receptor beta chain was observed in a study of blood T cell repertoires in COVID-19. Sequenced by immunoSEQ multiplex PCR; TCRdb stores in-frame clones only, minus some. The data hold over 150,000 clones, with roughly 80% observed a single time. The CDR3 covers 14 residues. The V and J ends lost 3 bases and 6 bases, in that order; junction bases with no gene match: 7. In germline, CDR1 is GTSNPN, CDR2 SVGIG (reference sequence). The sequence was collected from a woman aged 55-69 years with acute or convalescent COVID-19. The sequencing input was peripheral blood. The gene calls are TRBV30 and TRBJ2-3, with TRBD1 identical over 9 bases. The CDR3 nucleotides read TGTGCCTGGAGCACCGGGACAGGGTCGGATACGCAGTATTTT. Its protein product is CAWSTGTGSDTQYF.